The entry below gives a single T cell receptor (beta chain) sequence along with its context. Its antigen is currently unknown. This sample is drawn from a study of neurological immune-mediated disorders. Sorted libraries used some 1 million CD4+ or CD8+ T cells. In TCRdb, the 5' RACE reads were re-called with MiXCR into one record per CDR3 protein. In the table there are 10,000 to 12,000 distinct CDR3 sequences, 20% to 25% of which are singletons. CDR1 SGHRS and CDR2 YFSETQ come from the germline V gene. CDR3 length: 14 residues. V lost 0 bases to trimming and J lost 6 bases, with 12 bases between them. Study results and caveats: The most TCR clonal expansion was seen in HTLV-1-associated myelopathy, and the least was seen in multiple sclerosis, which fell below healthy controls. Neither clinical nor MRI features showed any association with the multiple sclerosis repertoire cluster, and the authors stated that larger cohorts are needed.

Sequenced material: CD8+ T cells from blood. V usage is TRBV5-1 and J usage is TRBJ1-2, with D unresolved. This clonotype originated in a woman aged 40 to 49 with multiple sclerosis. CDR3: CASSLGAASHGYTF. In DNA, the CDR3 is TGCGCCAGCAGCTTGGGGGCTGCAAGCCATGGCTACACCTTC.